These 13 T cell receptor beta chains were all obtained from the same sample, sequenced in a study of T cells in Graves' hyperthyroidism and ophthalmopathy. Amplification of TCR beta CDR3 regions used RNA as the template. First-round RT-PCR of the TCR CDR3 relied on the HTBI primer set. TCRdb re-called the multiplex PCR reads with MiXCR, one entry per CDR3 protein. Among roughly 630,000 distinct CDR3 sequences, approximately 15% were seen once, and the ten largest hold around 7.8%. Sequencing was done on a sample of blood. These receptors were taken from a woman in her twenties or thirties with Graves' hyperthyroidism.

Only a few counts were recorded for this clonotype. The chain couples TRBV6-5 to TRBJ1-5, with 7 bases identical to TRBD1. With V trimmed by 4 bases and J by 3 bases, 6 bases remained unmatched. Germline CDR1 and CDR2: MNHEY and SVGAGI. This CDR3 region has 15 residues. The CDR3: CASSSYRGANQPQHF. The CDR3 DNA sequence: TGTGCCAGCAGTTCGTACAGGGGAGCCAATCAGCCCCAGCATTTT.

This chain uses TRBV5-4 with TRBJ2-3; D is unresolved. Trimming removed 2 bases from V and 6 bases from J, with 13 bases in between. The CDR3 runs to 14 residues. Germline values: CDR1 SGHNT, CDR2 YYREEE (reference sequence). The CDR3 DNA is TGTGCCAGCAGCTTTTGGTCGAGCGCTGATACGCAGTATTTT. Translating it yields CASSFWSSADTQYF. Based on the CDR3 plus reference TRBV5-4 and TRBJ2-3, the full variable domain is ETGVTQSPTHLIKTRGQQVTLRCSSQSGHNTVSWYQQALGQGPQFIFQYYREEENGRGNFPPRFSGLQFPNYSSELNVNALELDDSALYLCASSFWSSADTQYFGPGTRLTVL.

The chain is built from TRBV28 and TRBJ2-1, with 13 bases identical to TRBD2. V lost 1 base and J lost 6; bases outside the gene matches: 12. CDR1 and CDR2 from the germline V gene are MDHEN and SYDVKM. This CDR3 has 19 residues. The CDR3 DNA follows: TGTGCCAGCAGTTTATTAATGCCCGGACTAGCGGGAGCGGGCAATGAGCAGTTCTTC. It encodes CASSLLMPGLAGAGNEQFF.

This chain joins TRBV19 and TRBJ2-7; D possibly corresponds to TRBD1 (6 bases). This CDR3 comprises 15 residues. The germline gives CDR1 LNHDA, CDR2 SQIVND (reference sequence). The V end was cut by 4 bases, the J end by 0 bases, with 13 bases between. The CDR3 loop is CASSRQVLSSYEQYF. For the CDR3, the DNA is TGTGCCAGTAGTAGACAGGTCTTGAGCTCCTACGAGCAGTACTTC.

This chain joins TRBV20-1 and TRBJ2-1; TRBD2 matches at 9 bases. Germline CDR1 DFQATT, CDR2 SNEGSKA (reference sequence). This CDR3 has 13 residues. Trimming removed 6 bases from V and 6 bases from J; junction bases left unmatched: 6. Here the CDR3 reads CSALAGVSNEQFF. CDR3 nucleotide sequence: TGCAGTGCATTAGCGGGAGTTTCCAATGAGCAGTTCTTC.

This clonotype showed up many times. The V and J genes are TRBV6-5 and TRBJ1-1; D call uncertain. This CDR3 is built from 14 residues. The germline gives CDR1 MNHEY, CDR2 SVGAGI. Trimming cost V 0 bases and J 6 bases, with 11 bases left between them. The CDR3 DNA is TGTGCCAGCAGTTACTCGTGGAGCGTCGCTGAAGCTTTCTTT. Encoded protein: CASSYSWSVAEAFF.

The chain carries TRBV13 and TRBJ2-1, with TRBD2 matching 7 bases. This CDR3 has 16 residues. J gave up 2 bases and V 5 bases, and 9 bases lay outside the gene matches. Germline V CDR1 and CDR2: PRHDT, FYEKMQ (reference sequence). The CDR3 sequence: CASSPQEGGPYNEQFF. For the CDR3, the DNA is TGTGCCAGCAGCCCCCAGGAGGGAGGGCCCTACAATGAGCAGTTCTTC.

The chain recombines TRBV3-1 with TRBJ2-5, with D perhaps TRBD1 (6 bases). Germline V gene lookup returns CDR1 LGHDT and CDR2 YNNKEL (reference sequence). The CDR3 spans 14 residues. The V gene lost 4 bases and the J gene lost 4 bases, with 13 bases spanning the gap. The chain's CDR3 is CASSLGGAGETQYF. CDR3 coding DNA: TGTGCCAGCAGCCTAGGGGGAGCCGGAGAGACCCAGTACTTC.

This clonotype was seen many times. The V call is TRBV30, the J call TRBJ2-4; D assignment may be TRBD1 or TRBD2 (5 bases each). Trimming cost V 2 bases and J 5 bases, with 7 bases left between them. Germline loops: CDR1 GTSNPN, CDR2 SVGIG (reference sequence). The CDR3 is 12 residues long. The CDR3 region has the DNA TGTGCCTGGAGTAGGGGAGAAAACATTCAGTACTTC. Its protein is CAWSRGENIQYF.

There are a few counts of this clonotype. The chain carries TRBV5-1 and TRBJ2-4; D possibly corresponds to TRBD2 (7 bases). The V end lost 2 bases, the J end lost 4 bases, and 16 bases lay between the germline ends. CDR3 length: 16 residues. Germline V gene sequence: CDR1 SGHRS, CDR2 YFSETQ. This CDR3 reads CASSFWGGHQKNIQYF. The CDR3 DNA is TGCGCCAGCAGCTTTTGGGGGGGACACCAGAAAAACATTCAGTACTTC. Variable domain in full (rest from reference TRBV5-1 and TRBJ2-4): KAGVTQTPRYLIKTRGQQVTLSCSPISGHRSVSWYQQTPGQGLQFLFEYFSETQRNKGNFPGRFSGRQFSNSRSEMNVSTLELGDSALYLCASSFWGGHQKNIQYFGAGTRLSVL.

The chain carries TRBV29-1 and TRBJ2-7; maybe TRBD2 (6 bases). The CDR3 runs 15 residues. Germline V CDR1 and CDR2: SQVTM, ANQGSEA. V was clipped by 3 bases and J by 0 bases, with 15 bases between them. CDR3 protein: CSVERRRGSSYEQYF. DNA of the CDR3: TGCAGCGTTGAGCGGAGGAGGGGCAGCTCCTACGAGCAGTACTTC.

This clonotype came up many times. CDR3 amino acids: CSVLRGGSYEQYF. The CDR3 bases are TGCAGTGTCCTCAGGGGAGGCTCCTACGAGCAGTACTTC. This chain uses TRBV20-1 with TRBJ2-7; TRBD1 or TRBD2 may be the D gene (6 bases each). Germline CDR1 and CDR2: DFQATT and SNEGSKA (reference sequence). V was cut by 7 bases and J by 0 bases, with 13 bases left in between. This CDR3 spans 13 amino acids.

This clonotype was picked up many times. The chain couples TRBV12-3 or TRBV12-4 to TRBJ2-1, with 8 bases that match TRBD2. The junction had 8 bases not matched to a gene; V was cut back by 3 bases and J by 7 bases. The CDR3 totals 15 residues. Here the CDR3 DNA reads TGTGCCAGCAGTTTTAGGGGGACTAGAGCTAATGAGCAGTTCTTC. Its protein product is CASSFRGTRANEQFF.